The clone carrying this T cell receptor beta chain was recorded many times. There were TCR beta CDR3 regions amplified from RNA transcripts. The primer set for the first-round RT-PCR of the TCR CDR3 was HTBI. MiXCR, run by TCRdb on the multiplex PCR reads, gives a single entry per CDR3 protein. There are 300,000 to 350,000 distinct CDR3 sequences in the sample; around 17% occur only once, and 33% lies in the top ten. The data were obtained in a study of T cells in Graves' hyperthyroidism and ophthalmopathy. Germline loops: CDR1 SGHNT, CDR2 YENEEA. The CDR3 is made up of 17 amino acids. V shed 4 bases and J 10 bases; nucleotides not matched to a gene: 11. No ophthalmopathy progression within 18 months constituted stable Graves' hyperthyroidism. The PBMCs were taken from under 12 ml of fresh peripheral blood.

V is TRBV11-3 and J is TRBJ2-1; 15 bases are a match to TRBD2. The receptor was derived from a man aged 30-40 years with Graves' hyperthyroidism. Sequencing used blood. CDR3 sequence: CASSSGPGLAGGSEQFF. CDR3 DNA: TGTGCCAGCAGCTCGGGGCCGGGACTAGCGGGAGGATCGGAGCAGTTCTTC.